These 8 T cell receptor beta chains share one sample of origin, sequenced in a study of blood T cell repertoires in COVID-19. Measured with immunoSEQ multiplex PCR; TCRdb has only the in-frame clones, and not every one. The sample records about 140,000 clones, about 80% being singletons. The sample taken for sequencing was peripheral blood. Source of these receptors: a man in his fifties or sixties with acute or convalescent COVID-19.

This clone showed up just a few times. The chain links TRBV18 to TRBJ1-6; D unclear. Germline V CDR1 and CDR2: KGHSH, LQKENI. CDR3 length equals 15 residues. V lost 0 bases and J lost 7, with 10 bases in between. CDR3 residues: CASSPPGGLNSPLHF. The CDR3 DNA follows: TGTGCCAGCTCACCACCGGGAGGGTTGAATTCACCCCTCCACTTT.

This chain joins TRBV5-1 and TRBJ1-1; D gene ambiguous. Germline lookup yields CDR1 SGHRS and CDR2 YFSETQ. CDR3 length: 12 residues. V was clipped by 3 bases and J by 1 base, with 4 bases between them. The CDR3 protein is CASSSGNTEAFF. The CDR3 nucleotides read TGCGCCAGCAGCTCAGGGAACACTGAAGCTTTCTTT.

V and J are TRBV27 and TRBJ1-5; D not certain. Germline V gene sequence: CDR1 MNHEY, CDR2 SMNVEV (reference sequence). The CDR3 runs 12 residues. Trimming took 6 bases from V and 0 from J, leaving 3 bases between them. The CDR3 protein is CASRHSNQPQHF. The CDR3 DNA is TGTGCCAGCAGACATAGCAATCAGCCCCAGCATTTT.

The CDR3 DNA is TGTGCCAGCAGCACTAGCGGGGGGTTGCAGTACGTC. Its protein is CASSTSGGLQYV. V and J are TRBV6-5 and TRBJ2-7, with 12 bases that match TRBD2. Losses at the gene ends were 6 bases for V and 9 bases for J; bases not matched to a gene: 3. The CDR3 contains 12 residues. Germline CDR1 is MNHEY and CDR2 is SVGAGI.

The genes are TRBV30 and TRBJ1-1, with unresolved D. The CDR3 is 12 amino acids. V lost 8 bases and J 1 base, leaving 11 bases between the germline ends. Germline values: CDR1 GTSNPN, CDR2 SVGIG (reference sequence). This chain's CDR3 is CASRESNTEAFF. The DNA for the CDR3 is TGTGCCAGCCGGGAGTCGAACACTGAAGCTTTCTTT.

The chain has TRBV29-1 and TRBJ1-1, with D possibly TRBD1 on 5 matching bases. Looked up from germline, CDR1 is SQVTM and CDR2 is ANQGSEA. The CDR3 totals 12 residues. V was pared by 3 bases and J by 6 bases, with 11 bases between. This CDR3 is CSVDTGDAEAFF. CDR3 in DNA: TGCAGCGTTGACACGGGGGACGCTGAAGCTTTCTTT. Variable domain in full (rest from reference TRBV29-1 and TRBJ1-1): SAVISQKPSRDICQRGTSLTIQCQVDSQVTMMFWYRQQPGQSLTLIATANQGSEATYESGFVIDKFPISRPNLTFSTLTVSNMSPEDSSIYLCSVDTGDAEAFFGQGTRLTVV.

The gene calls are TRBV6-2 or TRBV6-3 and TRBJ1-2; D remains unclear. Per germline, CDR1 MNHEY and CDR2 SVGEGT. Trimming left V 4 bases short and J 7 bases short, with 10 bases between. The CDR3 is 12 amino acids. This chain's CDR3 is CASSSRLSGYTF. The CDR3 bases are TGTGCCAGCAGTTCTCGGTTAAGTGGCTACACCTTC.

The sample holds a few counts of this clone. The chain couples TRBV28 to TRBJ2-5, with 12 bases aligning to TRBD1. Germline V gene data show CDR1 as MDHEN and CDR2 as SYDVKM. The CDR3 covers 18 residues. J lost 6 bases, V lost 6 bases, and 17 bases had no gene match. DNA for the CDR3: TGTGCCAGCAGCCCCTCCGCCGGGACAGGGGGCGTACAAAAGACCCAGTACTTC. Translated: CASSPSAGTGGVQKTQYF.